Below are 23 T cell receptor beta chains sequenced from a single sample in a study of CD8 T cells in Susac syndrome. A quantity of about 0.5 to 1 ug RNA underwent reverse transcription using random hexamers. TCRdb called the immunoSEQ multiplex PCR reads again in MiXCR, with one record for every CDR3 protein. Of hundreds of thousands of distinct CDR3 sequences in the sample, 89% were seen once. The sequencing input was CD8+ T cells from PBMCs. Receptors were obtained from a human donor with multiple sclerosis.

The count of this clonotype is one. The chain carries TRBV20-1 and TRBJ2-1; 14 bases are shared with TRBD2. In germline, CDR1 is DFQATT, CDR2 SNEGSKA (reference sequence). CDR3 length: 16 amino acids. J was trimmed by 3 bases and V by 3 bases; bases with no gene match: 4. The CDR3 sequence is CSARTSGGASYNEQFF. In DNA, the CDR3 is TGCAGTGCTAGGACTAGCGGGGGGGCGAGCTACAATGAGCAGTTCTTC.

Only a few counts were recorded for this clonotype. This chain joins TRBV3-1 and TRBJ2-3, with D maybe TRBD2 (6 bases). Per germline, CDR1 LGHDT and CDR2 YNNKEL (reference sequence). The V gene lost 4 bases and the J gene lost 1 base, with 18 bases spanning the gap. The CDR3 runs 17 residues. The CDR3 sequence: CASSLSHSGGGTDTQYF. The CDR3 DNA is TGTGCCAGCAGCCTTTCCCACAGTGGCGGGGGCACAGATACGCAGTATTTT.

The rearrangement uses TRBV27 and TRBJ2-5, with 9 bases that match TRBD2. Germline values: CDR1 MNHEY, CDR2 SMNVEV (reference sequence). This CDR3 has 16 amino acids. V was pared by 5 bases and J by 2 bases, with 9 bases of the junction left unmatched. The CDR3 here is CASSVRSGGNQETQYF. CDR3 bases: TGTGCCAGCAGTGTCCGCAGCGGGGGGAATCAAGAGACCCAGTACTTC.

The chain carries TRBV20-1 and TRBJ1-3; tentative D call: TRBD1 (5 bases). Germline V gene lookup returns CDR1 DFQATT and CDR2 SNEGSKA (reference sequence). Trimming removed 7 bases from V and 4 bases from J, with 14 bases in between. This CDR3 spans 13 amino acids. As DNA, the CDR3 is TGCAGTGTTGCCGGGGCAGTAGGAAACACCATATATTTT. Translated, it gives CSVAGAVGNTIYF.

The V gene is TRBV7-8, the J gene TRBJ2-7, with D maybe TRBD1 (6 bases). The V and J ends lost 3 bases and 3 bases respectively, with 12 bases between them. Per germline, CDR1 SGHVS and CDR2 FQNEAQ. This CDR3 is built from 14 residues. The CDR3 bases are TGTGCCAGCAGCTTCCCGGGACATTACTACGAGCAGTACTTC. Amino acids: CASSFPGHYYEQYF. The variable domain in full, completed from reference TRBV7-8 and TRBJ2-7, reads GAGVSQSPRYKVAKRGQDVALRCDPISGHVSLFWYQQALGQGPEFLTYFQNEAQLDKSGLPSDRFFAERPEGSVSTLKIQRTQQEDSAVYLCASSFPGHYYEQYFGPGTRLTVT.

CDR3 sequence: CASSSTEGRAYEQYF. The CDR3 coding sequence is TGTGCCAGCAGCTCGACGGAGGGGCGTGCCTACGAGCAGTACTTC. The rearrangement links TRBV7-9 to TRBJ2-7, with a tentative D call TRBD2 (6 bases). Germline V gene data show CDR1 as SEHNR and CDR2 as FQNEAQ (reference sequence). V shed 4 bases and J shed 2 bases, with 15 bases lying between them. The CDR3 loop spans 15 amino acids.

CDR3 loop: CSARGGGSLDTEAFF. The CDR3 DNA follows: TGCAGTGCTAGAGGAGGGGGGTCATTGGACACTGAAGCTTTCTTT. The rearrangement joins TRBV20-1 to TRBJ1-1; the D gene is possibly TRBD1 (6 bases). The CDR3 covers 15 residues. Trimming took off 1 base at V and 3 bases at J, with 15 bases between the two ends. Germline-derived CDR1 and CDR2 are DFQATT and SNEGSKA (reference sequence).

This clonotype turned up a few times. The V gene is TRBV5-1, the J gene TRBJ2-1; no reliable D call. V lost 4 bases and J lost 4, with 6 bases in between. CDR3 size: 12 residues. CDR1 is SGHRS, CDR2 YFSETQ, per germline. The CDR3 DNA follows: TGCGCCAGCAGCGCTAGTTACAATGAGCAGTTCTTC. Translation gives CASSASYNEQFF.

The CDR3 loop reads CASSFDNPASYEQYF. The CDR3, as DNA: TGTGCCAGCAGTTTTGACAACCCCGCCTCCTACGAGCAGTACTTC. The chain employs TRBV6-2 or TRBV6-3 and TRBJ2-7; D ambiguous. The CDR3 is 15 residues long. The V end was cut by 4 bases, the J end by 0 bases, with 13 bases between. From germline, CDR1 is MNHEY and CDR2 SVGEGT.

The chain employs TRBV9 and TRBJ1-1; TRBD1 aligns across 7 bases. Trimming took 3 bases from V and 7 from J; bases not matched to a gene: 12. The CDR3 length is 15 residues. In germline, CDR1 is SGDLS, CDR2 YYNGEE. Here the CDR3 DNA reads TGTGCCAGCAGCGGCCTTCGACAGGGACGGCTTGAAGCTTTCTTT. Amino acid sequence: CASSGLRQGRLEAFF.

The rearrangement links TRBV4-3 to TRBJ2-7; D may be TRBD2 (5 bases). The CDR3 spans 16 residues. Germline V gene sequence: CDR1 LGHNA, CDR2 YSLEER. Trimming shortened V by 1 base and J by 2 bases, and 15 bases separated the two germline ends. This chain's CDR3 is CASSQGYSGAPYEQYF. Written as DNA, the CDR3 is TGCGCCAGCAGCCAAGGCTACAGCGGCGCCCCCTACGAGCAGTACTTC.

This rearrangement joins TRBV28 to TRBJ2-7; D not certain. CDR1 is MDHEN and CDR2 is SYDVKM in the germline V gene. Trimming cost V 2 bases and J 7 bases, with 9 bases left between them. This CDR3 is 12 amino acids long. For the CDR3, the DNA is TGTGCCAGCAGTTTACCTCTTGGAGAGCAGTACTTC. It encodes CASSLPLGEQYF.

V usage is TRBV7-9 and J usage is TRBJ2-7, with TRBD1 matching over 9 bases. The J segment lost 1 base and the V segment lost 4 bases, leaving 14 bases of the junction unmatched. The CDR3 contains 18 residues. The V gene's germline CDR1 is SEHNR and CDR2 FQNEAQ (reference sequence). CDR3 protein: CASSSGPGTGSPSYEQYF. CDR3 nucleotide sequence: TGTGCCAGCAGCTCCGGCCCCGGGACAGGGAGCCCTTCCTACGAGCAGTACTTC.

The chain links TRBV12-3 or TRBV12-4 to TRBJ2-2; weak D call: TRBD1 (6 bases). There are 15 residues in the CDR3. V lost 3 bases, J lost 4 bases, and 12 bases lay in between. Here the CDR3 DNA reads TGTGCCAGCAGTTTCGAACAGGGTATCACCGGGGAGCTGTTTTTT. Translation: CASSFEQGITGELFF.

This clonotype came up once. The chain combines TRBV27 with TRBJ2-5, with TRBD2 identical over 9 bases. Germline values: CDR1 MNHEY, CDR2 SMNVEV (reference sequence). J gave up 5 bases and V 7 bases, and 8 bases lay outside the gene matches. CDR3 length: 14 residues. The CDR3, as DNA: TGTGCCAGCAAAAGCGGGGGGTTCGGGGAGACCCAGTACTTC. Amino acid sequence: CASKSGGFGETQYF.

The count of this clonotype is one. The chain recombines TRBV10-2 with TRBJ2-1, with 8 nucleotides matching TRBD2. CDR1 and CDR2 (germline): WSHSY, SAAADI. After removal of 6 bases from V and 6 bases from J, the junction contained 10 bases not matched to a gene. The CDR3 is 15 amino acids. The CDR3 coding sequence is TGCGCCAGCAGGACCGGGACTAGTAGAATCAATGAGCAGTTCTTC. As protein: CASRTGTSRINEQFF.

The chain combines TRBV20-1 with TRBJ2-7, with 8 bases aligning to TRBD1. The CDR3 is 11 amino acids. Looked up from germline, CDR1 is DFQATT and CDR2 is SNEGSKA (reference sequence). The CDR3 reads CSIQGDYEQYF. The CDR3 DNA follows: TGCAGCATACAGGGGGACTACGAGCAGTACTTC.

The chain combines TRBV27 with TRBJ2-1; no clear D gene. The CDR3 runs to 15 residues. The germline V gene encodes CDR1 MNHEY and CDR2 SMNVEV (reference sequence). Trimming pared 5 bases from V and 5 bases from J, leaving 16 bases between. The CDR3 here is CASSLDMRPNNEQFF. The CDR3 DNA sequence: TGTGCCAGCAGTCTCGACATGCGCCCTAACAATGAGCAGTTCTTC.

In this sample, this clonotype turned up a few times. V gene TRBV6-4 combines with J gene TRBJ2-7, with a tentative D call TRBD1 (5 bases). Germline V gene sequence: CDR1 MRHNA, CDR2 SNTAGT. V was clipped by 0 bases and J by 7 bases, with 10 bases between them. This CDR3 is built from 13 residues. The CDR3 coding sequence is TGTGCCAGCAGTGACTCCTCCACAGGAGAGCAGTACTTC. The encoded protein is CASSDSSTGEQYF.

This CDR3 reads CASSVRRGTEETQYF. In nucleotides, the CDR3 is TGTGCCAGCAGCGTCAGGAGGGGGACTGAAGAGACCCAGTACTTC. The chain employs TRBV9 and TRBJ2-5; D tentatively reads TRBD1 or TRBD2 (6 bases each). Germline V gene sequence: CDR1 SGDLS, CDR2 YYNGEE. This CDR3 region has 15 residues. V lost 2 bases to trimming and J lost 3 bases, with 14 bases between them. The full variable domain, its missing parts supplied by reference TRBV9 and TRBJ2-5, is DSGVTQTPKHLITATGQRVTLRCSPRSGDLSVYWYQQSLDQGLQFLIQYYNGEERAKGNILERFSAQQFPDLHSELNLSSLELGDSALYFCASSVRRGTEETQYFGPGTRLLVL.

The V call is TRBV4-2, the J call TRBJ1-3; D remains unclear. V was clipped by 0 bases and J by 0 bases, with 12 bases between them. Germline V lookup: CDR1 LGHNA, CDR2 YNFKEQ. CDR3 length equals 17 residues. The CDR3 DNA sequence: TGTGCCAGCAGCCAAGATAGTTTGGCAGTCTCTGGAAACACCATATATTTT. Translated: CASSQDSLAVSGNTIYF.

The chain has TRBV12-3 or TRBV12-4 and TRBJ2-3; D could derive from TRBD1 or TRBD2 (6 bases each). Trimming cost V 4 bases and J 5 bases, with 22 bases left between them. CDR3 length: 17 residues. CDR3 region: CASSSTTPQGLGDTQYF. The DNA for the CDR3 is TGTGCCAGCAGTTCAACAACCCCACAGGGACTGGGAGATACGCAGTATTTT.

The J gene is TRBJ1-4, the V gene TRBV7-3; D gene ambiguous. Trimming took off 4 bases at V and 6 bases at J, with 18 bases between the two ends. The CDR3 covers 16 residues. Per the germline V gene, CDR1 is SGHTA and CDR2 is FQGTGA. The CDR3 DNA follows: TGTGCCAGCAGCTACCCAAGAGTGGGAAGCCATGAAAAACTGTTTTTT. Translation: CASSYPRVGSHEKLFF.